This TCR beta chain is drawn from a study of cytomegalovirus exposure and HLA in healthy donors. Study-wide results and caveats: Testing in vitro showed a few CMV-associated chains specific for CMV antigens. Based on reports, TCR beta sequences accurately predicted HLA-A and HLA-B alleles for most subjects. Reports indicated that the classifier achieved high specificity and sensitivity in diagnosing cytomegalovirus status. HLA allele associations emerged for around 15,000 TCR beta sequences in a later analysis, at 0.05 false discovery rate.

It was with 60 Vbeta and 13 Jbeta primers that the PCR ran. The method was immunoSEQ multiplex PCR; TCRdb's version includes in-frame clones alone and lacks a portion of them. The top ten hold around 13% of the sample, which has approximately 110,000 clones, around 77% seen once. A word on this clone: Its antigen is still unknown.

Sequenced input: PBMCs. This TCR came from a woman in her forties in good health and CMV-seropositive.

CDR3 coding DNA: TGTGCCAGCAGTTTAAGGGGCAGGTGGGCCACTGAAGCTTTCTTT. It encodes CASSLRGRWATEAFF. V usage is TRBV27 and J usage is TRBJ1-1; a possible D gene is TRBD1 (5 bases). This CDR3 comprises 15 residues. Looked up from germline, CDR1 is MNHEY and CDR2 is SMNVEV (reference sequence). Deletions cut 2 bases from V and 4 bases from J, with 14 bases between.